This paragraph covers one TCR beta chain sequence. Its antigen is not identified. The germline V gene has CDR1 DFQATT and CDR2 SNEGSKA (reference sequence). The CDR3 contains 13 residues. RNA was extracted from bulk tissue without any cell sorting. Donors were chemotherapy-naive, newly diagnosed lung cancer surgical patients in China, August–November 2014. The data were obtained in a study of tumor and adjacent non-tumor tissue in lung cancer. TCRbeta libraries were built with three rounds of nested PCR, modified from ARM-PCR. TCRdb called the multiplex PCR reads again in MiXCR, with one record for every CDR3 protein. The sample lists tens of thousands of distinct CDR3 sequences; around 80% were seen once. Notes on the study in general: Tumor tissue had significantly higher TCR diversity than normal lung.

The chain is built from TRBV20-1 and TRBJ1-5, with 7 bases aligning to TRBD2. Matching the DNA end better, TRBJ2-3 makes the J call doubtful. Source material: lung tumor tissue. This receptor was obtained from a woman between 45 and 60 years old with non-small cell lung cancer. DNA for the CDR3: TGCAGTGCTAGTTCGGGGGGAAGGCAGCCCCAGTATTTT. Translating gives CSASSGGRQPQYF.